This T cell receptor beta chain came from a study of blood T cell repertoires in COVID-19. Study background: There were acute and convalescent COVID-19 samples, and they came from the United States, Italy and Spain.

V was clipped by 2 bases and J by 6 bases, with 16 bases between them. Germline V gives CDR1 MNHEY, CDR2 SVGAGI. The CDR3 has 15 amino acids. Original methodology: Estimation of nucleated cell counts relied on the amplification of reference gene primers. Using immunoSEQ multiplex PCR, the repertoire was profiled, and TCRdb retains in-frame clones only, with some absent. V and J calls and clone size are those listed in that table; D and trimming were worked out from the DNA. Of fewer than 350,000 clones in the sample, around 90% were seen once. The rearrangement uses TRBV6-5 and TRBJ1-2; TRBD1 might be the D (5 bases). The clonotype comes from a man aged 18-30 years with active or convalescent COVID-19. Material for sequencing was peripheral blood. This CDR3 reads CASSYNLAGRNGYTF. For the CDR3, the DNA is TGTGCCAGCAGTTACAACCTGGCAGGGCGAAATGGCTACACCTTC.